The text below deals with one T cell receptor beta chain. The target of this receptor is not known. No base quality information exists; no much larger clone differs at one position. The sample originates from a study of human T cells and chemical hapten exposure (dated by TCRdb to the early 2020s). About the investigation overall: Libraries were pooled for sequencing, and variation in per-sample TCR yields was attributed mainly to small differences in library volumes within the pool. This study followed changes in the peripheral blood TCR repertoire in vivo during primary and secondary sensitization of alopecia patients to the hapten diphenylcyclopropenone (DPC). Both TCR alpha and TCR beta chains were sequenced from each blood RNA sample. Findings and caveats that apply to the study as a whole: The number of TCRs above 1 in 1000 frequency did not change with DPC sensitization; there was no evidence of global repertoire structure alterations. After repeated subsampling, the strength of the expansion versus patch-test correlation and the threshold at which it became significant changed.

Sample time point, as interpreted from the label and publication: healthy volunteer bleed at 6 weeks. Total RNA was extracted from unfractionated whole blood that had been collected in Tempus Blood RNA tubes. A few healthy volunteers were used as TCR sequencing controls and were bled at day 0, 2 weeks and 6 weeks. The CDR3 runs 17 residues from the cysteine to the phenylalanine. The entry retains the CDR3 DNA only, 51 bases that are in frame from base 1. V was cut back by 0 bases and J by 3 bases, leaving a gap of 15 bases between them. CDR1 and CDR2, looked up from the germline V gene (reference sequence), are LGHDT and YNNKEL. Library prep was done by RACE. These reads were obtained on a NextSeq 500. During library preparation, unique molecular identifiers were attached to individual cDNA molecules so that TCRs could be counted quantitatively and reproducibly. Per the source publication's procedure: A median of approximately 100,000 TCRs per sample was observed, with a range of 23,224 to 690,600. The Decombinator software suite was used to annotate V, J and CDR3 in the TCR reads. For the PS versus PT1 abundance plots, all samples were subsampled to the same number of TCRs (28,000). TCRs were defined as expanded if absent before sensitization and observed at least eight times at the 2-week time point. TCRdb cleaned the public reads at Q25 with fastp, built clones with MiXCR and kept in-frame beta chains. Rows matching on CDR3 protein sequence are summarized as one entry with the most common DNA and genes. TCRdb's processing, not the study's, gives the V and J calls here. The sample yields approximately 84,000 distinct CDR3 sequences; about 9% were counted once. The top ten clones comprise about 1.4% of the sample.

This clonotype originated in a male donor in good health. Some clones in this sample may be carry-over from other donors' samples. Sequences were obtained from whole blood. The chain employs TRBV3-1 and TRBJ2-1, with a tentative D gene TRBD1 over 5 matching bases. The bases are TGTGCCAGCAGCCAAGATGGCAGGGCTACCAACTACAATGAGCAGTTCTTC. The resulting protein is CASSQDGRATNYNEQFF.